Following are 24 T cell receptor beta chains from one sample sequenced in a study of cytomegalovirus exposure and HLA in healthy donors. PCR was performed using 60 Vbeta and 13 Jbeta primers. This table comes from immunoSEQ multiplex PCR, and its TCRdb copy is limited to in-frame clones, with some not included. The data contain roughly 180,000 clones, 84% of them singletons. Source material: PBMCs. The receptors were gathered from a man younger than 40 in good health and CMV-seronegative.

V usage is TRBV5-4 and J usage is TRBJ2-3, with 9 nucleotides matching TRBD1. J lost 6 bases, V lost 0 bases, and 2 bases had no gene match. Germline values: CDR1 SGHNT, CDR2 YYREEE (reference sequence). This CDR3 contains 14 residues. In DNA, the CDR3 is TGTGCCAGCAGCTTGGGACAGGGGGGGGATACGCAGTATTTT. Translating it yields CASSLGQGGDTQYF.

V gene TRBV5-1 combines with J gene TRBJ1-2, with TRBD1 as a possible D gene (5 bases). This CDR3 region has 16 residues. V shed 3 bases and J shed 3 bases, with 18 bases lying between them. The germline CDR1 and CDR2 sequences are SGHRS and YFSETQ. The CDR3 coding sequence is TGCGCCAGCAGCTACCAGAGTGGGGGGGGATACTATGGCTACACCTTC. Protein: CASSYQSGGGYYGYTF.

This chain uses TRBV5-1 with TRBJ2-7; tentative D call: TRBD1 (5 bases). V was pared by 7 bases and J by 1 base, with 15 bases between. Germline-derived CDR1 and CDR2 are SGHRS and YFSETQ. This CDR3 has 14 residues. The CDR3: CASASGAESYEQYF. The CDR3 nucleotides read TGCGCCAGCGCTAGTGGGGCAGAATCCTACGAGCAGTACTTC.

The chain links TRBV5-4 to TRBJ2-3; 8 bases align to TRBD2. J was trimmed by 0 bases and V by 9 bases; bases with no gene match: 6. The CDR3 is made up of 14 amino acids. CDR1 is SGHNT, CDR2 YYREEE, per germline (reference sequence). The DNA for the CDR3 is TGTGCCACAATGCGGGGGGCTAGCACAGATACGCAGTATTTT. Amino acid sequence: CATMRGASTDTQYF.

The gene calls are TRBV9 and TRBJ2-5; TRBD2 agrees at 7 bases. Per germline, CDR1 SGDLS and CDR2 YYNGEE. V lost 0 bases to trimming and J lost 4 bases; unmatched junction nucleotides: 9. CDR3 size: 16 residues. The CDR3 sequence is CASSVGEAGVRETQYF. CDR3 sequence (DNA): TGTGCCAGCAGCGTAGGGGAGGCGGGAGTTAGAGAGACCCAGTACTTC.

DNA of the CDR3: TGTGCCAGCAGCTTAGCGCCGGTAGAGGTTGCGTACAATGAGCAGTTCTTC. As protein: CASSLAPVEVAYNEQFF. This chain connects TRBV7-2 to TRBJ2-1; D is uncertain. V shed 0 bases and J shed 4 bases, with 16 bases lying between them. The V gene's germline CDR1 is SGHTA and CDR2 FQGNSA. The CDR3 extends over 17 amino acids.

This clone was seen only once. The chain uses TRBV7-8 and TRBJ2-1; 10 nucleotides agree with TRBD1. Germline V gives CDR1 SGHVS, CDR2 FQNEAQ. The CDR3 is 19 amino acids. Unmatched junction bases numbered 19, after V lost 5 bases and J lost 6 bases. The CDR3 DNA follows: TGTGCCAGCAGCCCGAAAACTCGACCGGGACAGGGGATACGCAATGAGCAGTTCTTC. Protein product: CASSPKTRPGQGIRNEQFF.

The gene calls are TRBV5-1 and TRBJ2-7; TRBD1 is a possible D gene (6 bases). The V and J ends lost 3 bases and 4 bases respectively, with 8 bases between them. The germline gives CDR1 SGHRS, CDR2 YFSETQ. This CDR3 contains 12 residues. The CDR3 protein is CASSYGQYEQYF. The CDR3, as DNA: TGCGCCAGCAGCTACGGACAGTACGAGCAGTACTTC. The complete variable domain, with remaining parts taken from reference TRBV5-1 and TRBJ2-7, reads KAGVTQTPRYLIKTRGQQVTLSCSPISGHRSVSWYQQTPGQGLQFLFEYFSETQRNKGNFPGRFSGRQFSNSRSEMNVSTLELGDSALYLCASSYGQYEQYFGPGTRLTVT.

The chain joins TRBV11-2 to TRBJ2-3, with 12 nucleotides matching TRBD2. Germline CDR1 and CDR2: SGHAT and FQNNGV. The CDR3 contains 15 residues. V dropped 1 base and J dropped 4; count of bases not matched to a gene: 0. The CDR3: CASSLASGGADTQYF. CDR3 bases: TGTGCCAGCAGCTTAGCTAGCGGGGGGGCAGATACGCAGTATTTT.

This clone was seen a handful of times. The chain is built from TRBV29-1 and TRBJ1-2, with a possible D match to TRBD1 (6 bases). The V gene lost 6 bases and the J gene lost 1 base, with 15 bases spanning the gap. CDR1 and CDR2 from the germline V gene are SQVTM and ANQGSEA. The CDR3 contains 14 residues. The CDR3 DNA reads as TGCAGCGTAGCCGGGACAAAAGATAACTATGGCTACACCTTC. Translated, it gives CSVAGTKDNYGYTF.

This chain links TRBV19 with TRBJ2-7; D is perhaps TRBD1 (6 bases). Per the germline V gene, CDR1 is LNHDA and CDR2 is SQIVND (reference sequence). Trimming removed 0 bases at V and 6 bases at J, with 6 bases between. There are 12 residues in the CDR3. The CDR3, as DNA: TGTGCCAGTAGTATAGAAGGGGGCGAGCAGTACTTC. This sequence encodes CASSIEGGEQYF.

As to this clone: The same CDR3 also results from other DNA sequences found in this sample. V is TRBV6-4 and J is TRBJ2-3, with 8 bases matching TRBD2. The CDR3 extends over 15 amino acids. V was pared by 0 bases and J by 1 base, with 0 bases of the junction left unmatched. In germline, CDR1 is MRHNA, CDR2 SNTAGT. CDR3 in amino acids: CASSDSSGGTDTQYF. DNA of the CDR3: TGTGCCAGCAGTGACTCTAGCGGGGGCACAGATACGCAGTATTTT.

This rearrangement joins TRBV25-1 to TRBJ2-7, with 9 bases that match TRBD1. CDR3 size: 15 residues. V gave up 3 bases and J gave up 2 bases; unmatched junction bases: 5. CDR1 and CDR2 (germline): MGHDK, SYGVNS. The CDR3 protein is CASSDTGGSPYEQYF. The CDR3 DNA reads TGTGCCAGCAGTGACACAGGGGGCTCACCCTACGAGCAGTACTTC.

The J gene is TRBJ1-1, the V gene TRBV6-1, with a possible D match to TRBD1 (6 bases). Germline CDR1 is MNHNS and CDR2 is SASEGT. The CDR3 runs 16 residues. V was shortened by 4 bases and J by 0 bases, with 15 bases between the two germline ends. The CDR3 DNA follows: TGTGCCAGCAGTGGCTGGACAGAGGAATTGAACACTGAAGCTTTCTTT. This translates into CASSGWTEELNTEAFF.

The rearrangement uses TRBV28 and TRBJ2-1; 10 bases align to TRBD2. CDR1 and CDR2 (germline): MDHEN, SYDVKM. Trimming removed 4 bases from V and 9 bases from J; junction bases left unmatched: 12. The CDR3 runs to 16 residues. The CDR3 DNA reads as TGTGCCAGCAGTTCCTCAATCAGCGGGAGGGCCTTTGAGCAGTTCTTC. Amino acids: CASSSSISGRAFEQFF.

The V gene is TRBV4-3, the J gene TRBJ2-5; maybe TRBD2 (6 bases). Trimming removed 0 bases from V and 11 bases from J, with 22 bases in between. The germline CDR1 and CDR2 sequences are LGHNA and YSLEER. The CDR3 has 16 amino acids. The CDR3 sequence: CASSQDPTRATGEQYF. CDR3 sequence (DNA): TGCGCCAGCAGCCAAGACCCGACCCGCGCCACGGGAGAGCAGTACTTC.

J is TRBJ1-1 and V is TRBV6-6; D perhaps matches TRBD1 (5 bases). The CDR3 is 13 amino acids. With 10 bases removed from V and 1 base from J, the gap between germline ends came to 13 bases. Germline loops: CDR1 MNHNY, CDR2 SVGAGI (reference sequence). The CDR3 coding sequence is TGTGCCAACGCCTGGGGCTGGAACACTGAAGCTTTCTTT. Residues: CANAWGWNTEAFF.

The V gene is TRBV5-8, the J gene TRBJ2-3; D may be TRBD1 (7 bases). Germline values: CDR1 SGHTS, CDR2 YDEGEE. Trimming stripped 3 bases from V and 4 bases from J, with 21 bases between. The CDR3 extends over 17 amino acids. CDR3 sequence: CASSYHTGEERPDTQYF. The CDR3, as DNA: TGTGCCAGCAGCTACCACACAGGGGAGGAACGTCCAGATACGCAGTATTTT.

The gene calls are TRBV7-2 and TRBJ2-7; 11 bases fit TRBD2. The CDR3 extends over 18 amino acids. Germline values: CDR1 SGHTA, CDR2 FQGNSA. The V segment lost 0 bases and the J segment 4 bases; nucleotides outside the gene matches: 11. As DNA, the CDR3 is TGTGCCAGCAGCTTAGCCCACCTGTCGGGACTAGCGGCTTACGAGCAGTACTTC. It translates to CASSLAHLSGLAAYEQYF.

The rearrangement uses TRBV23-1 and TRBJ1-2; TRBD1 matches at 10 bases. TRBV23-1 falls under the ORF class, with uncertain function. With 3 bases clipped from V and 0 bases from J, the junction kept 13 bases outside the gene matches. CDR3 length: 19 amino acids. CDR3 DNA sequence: TGCGCCAGCAGTCATTATGCCGGGACAGGGGTCCTCGCTAACTATGGCTACACCTTC. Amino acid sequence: CASSHYAGTGVLANYGYTF.

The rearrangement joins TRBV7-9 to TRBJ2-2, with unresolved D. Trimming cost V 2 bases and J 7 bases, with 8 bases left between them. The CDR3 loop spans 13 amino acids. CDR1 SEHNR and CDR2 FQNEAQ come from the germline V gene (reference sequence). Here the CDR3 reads CASSLFSGGELFF. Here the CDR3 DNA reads TGTGCCAGCAGCTTATTCTCGGGCGGGGAGCTGTTTTTT.

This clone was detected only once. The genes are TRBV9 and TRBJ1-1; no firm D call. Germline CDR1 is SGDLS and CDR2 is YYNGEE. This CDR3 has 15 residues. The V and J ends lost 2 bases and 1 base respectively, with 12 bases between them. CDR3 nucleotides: TGTGCCAGCAGCGTTACAGAAGGTCGGAACACTGAAGCTTTCTTT. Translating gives CASSVTEGRNTEAFF.

This CDR3 is CASSPARGQGIGDEKLFF. Here the CDR3 DNA reads TGTGCCAGCAGCCCTGCCCGTGGGCAGGGGATCGGCGATGAAAAACTGTTTTTT. The chain links TRBV7-2 to TRBJ1-4; D possibly corresponds to TRBD1 (6 bases). This CDR3 is built from 18 residues. Deletions cut 5 bases from V and 6 bases from J, with 25 bases between. Germline loops: CDR1 SGHTA, CDR2 FQGNSA. Using reference TRBV7-2 and TRBJ1-4 for the parts outside the CDR3, the full variable domain is GAGVSQSPSNKVTEKGKDVELRCDPISGHTALYWYRQSLGQGLEFLIYFQGNSAPDKSGLPSDRFSAERTGGSVSTLTIQRTQQEDSAVYLCASSPARGQGIGDEKLFFGSGTQLSVL.

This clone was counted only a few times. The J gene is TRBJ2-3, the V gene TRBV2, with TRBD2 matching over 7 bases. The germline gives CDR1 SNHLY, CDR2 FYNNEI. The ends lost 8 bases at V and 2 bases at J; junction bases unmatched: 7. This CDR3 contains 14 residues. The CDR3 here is CASGAGRTTDTQYF. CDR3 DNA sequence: TGTGCCAGCGGAGCGGGAAGAACCACAGATACGCAGTATTTT. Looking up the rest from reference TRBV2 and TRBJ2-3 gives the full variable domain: EPEVTQTPSHQVTQMGQEVILRCVPISNHLYFYWYRQILGQKVEFLVSFYNNEISEKSEIFDDQFSVERPDGSNFTLKIRSTKLEDSAMYFCASGAGRTTDTQYFGPGTRLTVL.